A few counts support the clone carrying this T cell receptor beta chain. Its antigen is undetermined. This sample is drawn from a study of cytomegalovirus exposure and HLA in healthy donors. Study-wide points: Upon later analysis, TCR association rates were observed to vary by HLA locus, being highest for DRB1 and lowest for HLA-C.

It was with 60 Vbeta and 13 Jbeta primers that the PCR ran. Sequencing was performed with immunoSEQ multiplex PCR; in TCRdb, only in-frame clones are kept and a portion is missing. This table holds over 150,000 clones, approximately 80% found once. The source material was PBMCs. This TCR derives from a woman aged 25 to 45 in good health and CMV-seronegative.

The CDR3: CASSSLDRDNEQFF. The CDR3 DNA is TGCGCCAGCAGCTCCTTGGACAGGGACAATGAGCAGTTCTTC. This chain joins TRBV5-1 and TRBJ2-1, with 8 bases identical to TRBD1. Germline-derived CDR1 and CDR2 are SGHRS and YFSETQ. V lost 3 bases and J lost 5; bases outside the gene matches: 4. The CDR3 runs 14 residues. The whole variable domain, remainder taken from reference TRBV5-1 and TRBJ2-1, is KAGVTQTPRYLIKTRGQQVTLSCSPISGHRSVSWYQQTPGQGLQFLFEYFSETQRNKGNFPGRFSGRQFSNSRSEMNVSTLELGDSALYLCASSSLDRDNEQFFGPGTRLTVL.